This passage covers 18 T cell receptor beta chains from one sample sequenced in a study of blood T cell repertoires in COVID-19. Sequencing was performed with immunoSEQ multiplex PCR; in TCRdb, only in-frame clones are kept and a portion is missing. The sample carries some 250,000 clones, roughly 88% recorded once. The specimen was peripheral blood. All receptors come from a man aged 35-49 years with acute or convalescent COVID-19.

The V call is TRBV7-9, the J call TRBJ2-2; a weak D match, TRBD1 (6 bases). The length of the CDR3 is 17 residues. The V and J ends lost 0 bases and 4 bases respectively, with 15 bases between them. Germline CDR1 is SEHNR and CDR2 is FQNEAQ (reference sequence). Here the CDR3 reads CASSLAWSRGGTGELFF. The CDR3 DNA reads as TGTGCCAGCAGCTTAGCATGGTCCAGGGGCGGCACCGGGGAGCTGTTTTTT.

V and J are TRBV6-5 and TRBJ1-1; D is possibly TRBD1 (5 bases). Per germline, CDR1 MNHEY and CDR2 SVGAGI. CDR3 length equals 13 residues. V was trimmed by 8 bases and J by 0 bases, leaving 10 bases between them. The CDR3 DNA sequence: TGTGCCAGCTGCGGGGGTGTGAACACTGAAGCTTTCTTT. Amino acid sequence: CASCGGVNTEAFF.

The chain recombines TRBV30 with TRBJ1-6, with D unclear. The CDR3 is made up of 14 amino acids. V lost 0 bases and J 4 bases, leaving 7 bases between the germline ends. The germline CDR1 and CDR2 sequences are GTSNPN and SVGIG (reference sequence). The CDR3 here is CAWSVTDYNSPLHF. The CDR3 DNA sequence: TGTGCCTGGAGTGTAACAGATTATAATTCACCCCTCCACTTT.

The chain links TRBV6-4 to TRBJ2-2; TRBD2 is a possible D gene (6 bases). CDR1 and CDR2 (germline): MRHNA, SNTAGT. The ends were cut back, 3 bases at V and 1 base at J, with 9 bases in the middle. There are 15 residues in the CDR3. CDR3 region: CASSESSGNTGELFF. CDR3 DNA: TGTGCCAGCAGTGAAAGTAGCGGGAACACCGGGGAGCTGTTTTTT.

This clone was seen only a few times. The V gene is TRBV7-2, the J gene TRBJ2-7; D unresolved. Trimming stripped 6 bases from V and 2 bases from J, with 11 bases between. The germline gives CDR1 SGHTA, CDR2 FQGNSA. This CDR3 comprises 13 residues. CDR3 region: CASRPVPAYEQYF. In DNA, the CDR3 is TGTGCCAGCAGACCCGTCCCAGCCTACGAGCAGTACTTC.

The J gene is TRBJ1-1, the V gene TRBV19; possible D gene TRBD1, 5 bases. Trimming pared 4 bases from V and 5 bases from J, leaving 17 bases between. The CDR3 runs 15 residues. The germline gives CDR1 LNHDA, CDR2 SQIVND (reference sequence). This chain's CDR3 is CASSTQETALTEAFF. The CDR3 coding sequence is TGTGCCAGTAGTACCCAGGAGACAGCCCTTACTGAAGCTTTCTTT. Supplemented by reference TRBV19 and TRBJ1-1, the full variable domain reads DGGITQSPKYLFRKEGQNVTLSCEQNLNHDAMYWYRQDPGQGLRLIYYSQIVNDFQKGDIAEGYSVSREKKESFPLTVTSAQKNPTAFYLCASSTQETALTEAFFGQGTRLTVV.

This clone has only a few counts. The CDR3 spells CASSFGLAGDTQYF. The DNA for the CDR3 is TGTGCCAGCAGCTTCGGTCTAGCGGGAGATACGCAGTATTTT. V is TRBV7-3 and J is TRBJ2-3; TRBD2 matches at 8 bases. The CDR3 has 14 amino acids. Germline V gives CDR1 SGHTA, CDR2 FQGTGA. V lost 3 bases to trimming and J lost 5 bases; unmatched junction nucleotides: 4.

V is TRBV19 and J is TRBJ2-3, with TRBD1 identical over 8 bases. The CDR3 has 15 amino acids. The trim removed 3 bases at V and 3 bases at J, leaving 5 bases unmatched. The germline V gene has CDR1 LNHDA and CDR2 SQIVND (reference sequence). The CDR3 region has the DNA TGTGCCAGTAGTATCGGGAACAGGGGGACAGATACGCAGTATTTT. It is translated as CASSIGNRGTDTQYF.

This chain connects TRBV6-5 to TRBJ1-1, with no clear D. Between the trimmed V and J ends, which lost 0 bases and 3 bases, there was a span of 14 bases. In germline, CDR1 is MNHEY, CDR2 SVGAGI. The CDR3 length is 16 residues. In nucleotides, the CDR3 is TGTGCCAGCAGTTACTCGCGACCGCGGGAGGACACTGAAGCTTTCTTT. Residues: CASSYSRPREDTEAFF.

As regards this clone: The sample holds other DNA sequences that translate to the same CDR3. The V gene is TRBV5-4, the J gene TRBJ2-3; perhaps TRBD2 as D (5 bases). Trimming stripped 0 bases from V and 6 bases from J, with 11 bases between. This CDR3 comprises 14 residues. Germline-derived CDR1 and CDR2 are SGHNT and YYREEE (reference sequence). The CDR3 DNA sequence: TGTGCCAGCAGCTTGGGAGGGAGTCGGGATACGCAGTATTTT. Translating it yields CASSLGGSRDTQYF.

V and J are TRBV5-1 and TRBJ2-1; maybe TRBD2 (6 bases). The CDR3 loop spans 18 amino acids. CDR1 SGHRS and CDR2 YFSETQ come from the germline V gene. The V end was cut by 0 bases, the J end by 8 bases, with 24 bases between. The CDR3 sequence is CASSLARGADLHFDEQFF. CDR3 nucleotide sequence: TGCGCCAGCAGCTTGGCGCGCGGGGCGGACTTACACTTCGATGAGCAGTTCTTC.

V usage is TRBV7-9 and J usage is TRBJ2-7; 11 bases line up with TRBD1. CDR1 is SEHNR, CDR2 FQNEAQ, per germline (reference sequence). V lost 3 bases, J lost 6 bases, and 4 bases stayed unmatched. The CDR3 consists of 14 residues. The CDR3 is CASSFTGTGGEQYF. In nucleotides, the CDR3 is TGTGCCAGCAGCTTTACCGGGACAGGGGGCGAGCAGTACTTC.

This chain uses TRBV6-5 with TRBJ2-7; no definite D call. V lost 2 bases and J lost 0, with 8 bases in between. Germline-derived CDR1 and CDR2 are MNHEY and SVGAGI. The CDR3 is made up of 14 amino acids. The CDR3 protein is CASSYGQISYEQYF. The CDR3 DNA follows: TGTGCCAGCAGTTACGGCCAGATCTCCTACGAGCAGTACTTC.

The V gene is TRBV5-5, the J gene TRBJ1-1; D not certain. The germline CDR1 and CDR2 sequences are SGHKS and YYEKEE (reference sequence). The CDR3 covers 13 residues. V lost 2 bases and J 1 base, leaving 6 bases between the germline ends. CDR3 in amino acids: CASSLTGNTEAFF. As DNA, the CDR3 is TGTGCCAGCAGCTTAACGGGGAACACTGAAGCTTTCTTT.

The chain is built from TRBV2 and TRBJ1-4, with 7 bases fitting TRBD1. V dropped 4 bases and J dropped 8; count of bases not matched to a gene: 7. CDR3 length: 14 amino acids. The germline gives CDR1 SNHLY, CDR2 FYNNEI. The CDR3 region has the DNA TGTGCCAGCAGTGTGTTAAACAGGGGCGAAAAACTGTTTTTT. Amino acids: CASSVLNRGEKLFF.

The chain recombines TRBV3-1 (or the pseudogene TRBV3-2) with TRBJ1-3; maybe TRBD1 (6 bases). V lost 5 bases to trimming and J lost 1 base, with 9 bases between them. The germline V gene encodes CDR1 LGHDT and CDR2 YNNKEL (reference sequence). This CDR3 region has 14 residues. As DNA, the CDR3 is TGTGCCAGCAGCTACAGGGTTTCTGGAAACACCATATATTTT. Protein product: CASSYRVSGNTIYF.

This chain joins TRBV6-5 and TRBJ1-4; TRBD1 agrees at 11 bases. V gave up 7 bases and J gave up 10 bases; unmatched junction bases: 8. The CDR3 is 14 amino acids. Germline CDR1 and CDR2: MNHEY and SVGAGI. This CDR3 reads CASKTGTGGGKLFF. CDR3 nucleotide sequence: TGTGCCAGCAAAACCGGGACAGGGGGGGGAAAACTGTTTTTT.

This chain uses TRBV30 with TRBJ2-3, with no clear D. This CDR3 contains 12 residues. Germline V CDR1 and CDR2: GTSNPN, SVGIG (reference sequence). Trimming cost V 3 bases and J 2 bases, with 6 bases left between them. The CDR3 loop is CAWSRITDTQYF. Written as DNA, the CDR3 is TGTGCCTGGAGCCGTATCACAGATACGCAGTATTTT.